A single sample gave rise to the 14 T cell receptor beta chains below, sequenced in a study of cytomegalovirus exposure and HLA in healthy donors. The PCR contained 60 Vbeta and 13 Jbeta primers. Generated by immunoSEQ multiplex PCR, the TCRdb table keeps only in-frame clones and is missing some. The sample has about 170,000 clones, over 65% seen once; the top ten hold less than 1%. Sequenced material: PBMCs. The receptors were gathered from a female donor in good health and CMV-seronegative.

The J gene is TRBJ2-5, the V gene TRBV7-9; 11 positions agree with TRBD2. The last part of the DNA fits TRBJ2-7 better; the J call may be wrong. In germline, CDR1 is SEHNR, CDR2 FQNEAQ (reference sequence). The CDR3 has 17 amino acids. The CDR3 sequence is CASPPPIGTSGWDEQYF. CDR3 DNA sequence: TGTGCCAGCCCCCCCCCAATCGGGACTAGCGGTTGGGACGAGCAGTACTTC.

The V and J genes are TRBV27 and TRBJ1-2, with TRBD1 matching 7 bases. This CDR3 has 15 amino acids. Per germline, CDR1 MNHEY and CDR2 SMNVEV (reference sequence). With V trimmed by 7 bases and J by 5 bases, 13 bases remained unmatched. This chain's CDR3 is CASKVLRDSEYGYTF. For the CDR3, the DNA is TGTGCCAGCAAGGTCCTTAGGGACAGCGAATATGGCTACACCTTC.

The chain is built from TRBV7-9 and TRBJ1-2; D is perhaps TRBD1 (6 bases). The length of the CDR3 is 16 residues. Between the trimmed V and J ends, which lost 6 bases and 5 bases, there was a span of 22 bases. Germline values: CDR1 SEHNR, CDR2 FQNEAQ (reference sequence). CDR3 protein: CASRPGGRAGRYGYTF. CDR3 nucleotides: TGTGCCAGCAGACCGGGGGGGCGTGCGGGGCGGTATGGCTACACCTTC.

There are a few counts of this clone. This chain links TRBV19 with TRBJ2-2; D not resolved. V was shortened by 2 bases and J by 4 bases, with 2 bases between the two germline ends. The CDR3 sequence is 12 residues long. Per the germline V gene, CDR1 is LNHDA and CDR2 is SQIVND (reference sequence). The CDR3 region has the DNA TGTGCCAGTAGTATACGCACCGGGGAGCTGTTTTTT. Residues: CASSIRTGELFF.

The chain employs TRBV5-1 and TRBJ1-1; possibly TRBD1 for D (6 bases). This CDR3 region has 13 residues. In germline, CDR1 is SGHRS, CDR2 YFSETQ. Deletions cut 0 bases from V and 6 bases from J, with 9 bases between. Written as DNA, the CDR3 is TGCGCCAGCAGCTTGGACAGACAGGCTGAAGCTTTCTTT. Translated, it gives CASSLDRQAEAFF.

This chain uses TRBV27 with TRBJ2-7; no clear D. Trimming shortened V by 3 bases and J by 2 bases, and 8 bases separated the two germline ends. This CDR3 is 13 amino acids long. CDR1 and CDR2 (germline): MNHEY, SMNVEV (reference sequence). CDR3 DNA sequence: TGTGCCAGCAGTTTCGGTAGTCCCTACGAGCAGTACTTC. Translated, it gives CASSFGSPYEQYF.

The rearrangement joins TRBV5-1 to TRBJ2-2; no reliable D call. CDR3 size: 12 residues. With 5 bases removed from V and 6 bases from J, the gap between germline ends came to 8 bases. Germline loops: CDR1 SGHRS, CDR2 YFSETQ. CDR3 in DNA: TGCGCCAGCAGTGTCTTCGCCGGGGAGCTGTTTTTT. This sequence encodes CASSVFAGELFF.

The rearrangement uses TRBV7-9 and TRBJ1-3; tentatively, D is TRBD1 (6 bases). The V end was cut by 2 bases, the J end by 3 bases, with 11 bases between. Germline CDR1 and CDR2: SEHNR and FQNEAQ (reference sequence). CDR3 length: 15 residues. CDR3 nucleotides: TGTGCCAGCAGCTTACAGGGGCTGGGTGGAAACACCATATATTTT. This translates into CASSLQGLGGNTIYF.

V usage is TRBV2 and J usage is TRBJ2-2, with D perhaps TRBD2 (6 bases). The CDR3 runs to 13 residues. Germline V gene data show CDR1 as SNHLY and CDR2 as FYNNEI. The V gene lost 2 bases and the J gene lost 6 bases, with 7 bases spanning the gap. CDR3 loop: CASSEWRAGELFF. CDR3 bases: TGTGCCAGCAGTGAATGGAGGGCCGGGGAGCTGTTTTTT.

A single count supports this clone. J is TRBJ2-3 and V is TRBV20-1, with D maybe TRBD1 (7 bases). Germline V gene sequence: CDR1 DFQATT, CDR2 SNEGSKA (reference sequence). V was shortened by 5 bases and J by 9 bases, with 12 bases between the two germline ends. CDR3 length: 11 amino acids. CDR3 DNA: TGCAGTGCTTCACAGGGGAGGACGCAGTATTTT. This gives the protein CSASQGRTQYF.

The gene calls are TRBV4-1 and TRBJ1-4; perhaps TRBD1 as D (5 bases). V lost 4 bases and J lost 6, with 12 bases in between. There are 14 residues in the CDR3. Per the germline V gene, CDR1 is MGHRA and CDR2 is YSYEKL. The CDR3 loop reads CASSLIGQDEKLFF. CDR3 nucleotide sequence: TGCGCCAGCAGCCTCATCGGACAAGATGAAAAACTGTTTTTT.

This clone was seen a few times. The chain has TRBV15 and TRBJ2-5, with TRBD2 as a possible D gene (5 bases). This CDR3 comprises 15 residues. In germline, CDR1 is LNHNV, CDR2 YYDKDF (reference sequence). V was clipped by 0 bases and J by 4 bases, with 12 bases between them. The CDR3 DNA follows: TGTGCCACCAGCAGAGATAAGCGGTACCCAGAGACCCAGTACTTC. The encoded protein is CATSRDKRYPETQYF. Supplemented by reference TRBV15 and TRBJ2-5, the full variable domain reads DAMVIQNPRYQVTQFGKPVTLSCSQTLNHNVMYWYQQKSSQAPKLLFHYYDKDFNNEADTPDNFQSRRPNTSFCFLDIRSPGLGDTAMYLCATSRDKRYPETQYFGPGTRLLVL.

This clone was found a few times. The chain employs TRBV5-1 and TRBJ1-2; D gene ambiguous. This CDR3 region has 12 residues. Germline lookup yields CDR1 SGHRS and CDR2 YFSETQ. V was cut by 5 bases and J by 3 bases, with 8 bases left in between. CDR3 DNA sequence: TGCGCCAGCAGTCCTGGCTACTATGGCTACACCTTC. Translated, it gives CASSPGYYGYTF.

The chain is built from TRBV6-6 and TRBJ2-6; possible D gene TRBD1, 5 bases. Germline CDR1 MNHNY, CDR2 SVGAGI (reference sequence). The V end lost 2 bases, the J end lost 2 bases, and 7 bases lay between the germline ends. This CDR3 comprises 15 residues. CDR3 nucleotides: TGTGCCAGCAGTTACCTCAGGGCTGGGGCCAACGTCCTGACTTTC. Protein sequence: CASSYLRAGANVLTF.